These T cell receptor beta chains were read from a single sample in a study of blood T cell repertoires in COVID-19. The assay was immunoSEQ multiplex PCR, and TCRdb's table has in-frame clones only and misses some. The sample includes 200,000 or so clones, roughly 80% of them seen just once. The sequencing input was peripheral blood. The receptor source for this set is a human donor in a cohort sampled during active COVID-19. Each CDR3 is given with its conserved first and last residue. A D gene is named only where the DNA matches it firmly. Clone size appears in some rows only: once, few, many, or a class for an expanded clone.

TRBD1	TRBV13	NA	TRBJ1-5	TGTGCCAGCAGCTCTCGACAGGGGAATCAGCCCCAGCATTTT	CASSSRQGNQPQHF
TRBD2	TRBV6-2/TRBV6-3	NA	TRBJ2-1	TGTGCCAGCAGCTCCTCTAGCGGGAGGGCCAATGAGCAGTTCTTC	CASSSSSGRANEQFF
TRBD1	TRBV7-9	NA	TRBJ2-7	TGTGCCAGCAGCTGGGGACAGAGCGCATACGAGCAGTACTTC	CASSWGQSAYEQYF
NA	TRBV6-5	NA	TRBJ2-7	TGTGCCGGGGGAGGCCGTTCCTACGAGCAGTACTTC	CAGGGRSYEQYF
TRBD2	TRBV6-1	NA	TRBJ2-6	TGTGCCAGCAGTGGACTAGCGGGAACTGGGGCCAACGTCCTGACTTTC	CASSGLAGTGANVLTF
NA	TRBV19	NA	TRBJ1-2	TGTGCCAGTAGTATACCCAGACACCCTAACTATGGCTACACCTTC	CASSIPRHPNYGYTF
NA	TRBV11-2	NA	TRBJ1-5	TGTGCCAGCAGCTTAGATGGCAGGGCCCAGCCCCAGCATTTT	CASSLDGRAQPQHF
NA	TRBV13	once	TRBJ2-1	TGTGCCAGCAGCTTACTGGGTAGCGGAGCCTACAATGAGCAGTTCTTC	CASSLLGSGAYNEQFF
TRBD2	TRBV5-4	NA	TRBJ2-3	TGTGCCAGCAGCTTGGGACTAGCGGGATTAGATACGCAGTATTTT	CASSLGLAGLDTQYF
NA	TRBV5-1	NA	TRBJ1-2	TGCGCCAGCAGCTTGGTCCCTGGGGGCGGCTACACCTTC	CASSLVPGGGYTF
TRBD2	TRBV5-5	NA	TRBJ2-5	TGTGCCAGCAGCTTGGAAGCTAGCGGGAGGGCCGCAAAGACCCAGTACTTC	CASSLEASGRAAKTQYF
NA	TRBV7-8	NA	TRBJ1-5	TGTGCCAGCAGCGACAGGAATCAGCCCCAGCATTTT	CASSDRNQPQHF
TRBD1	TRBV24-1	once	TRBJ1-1	TGTGCCACCAGTGATCCGGGGACAGATGAAGCTTTCTTT	CATSDPGTDEAFF
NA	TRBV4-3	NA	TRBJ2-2	TGCGCCAGCAGCCACACTAGGACCGGGGAGCTGTTTTTT	CASSHTRTGELFF
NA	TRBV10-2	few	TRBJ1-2	TGCGCCAGCAGTGAGTCCCCCAGTTCCATTAACTATGGCTACACCTTC	CASSESPSSINYGYTF
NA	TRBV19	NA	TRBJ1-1	TGTGCCAGTAGTTTCCCACAGACTGAAGCTTTCTTT	CASSFPQTEAFF
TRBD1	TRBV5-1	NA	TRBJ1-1	TGCGCCAGCAGCTTGGACAGGGGTTTCACTGAAGCTTTCTTT	CASSLDRGFTEAFF
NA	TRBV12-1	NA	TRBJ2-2	TGTGCCAGCAGCGGGCGGACAGGGGAAATAACTAGCGGGAGGGCCTCGGGTACCGGGGAGCTGTTTTTT	CASSGRTGEITSGRASGTGELFF
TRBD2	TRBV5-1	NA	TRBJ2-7	TGCGCCAGCAGCTCCAGACTAGCGGGAGGAGGACCCTCCTACGAGCAGTACTTC	CASSSRLAGGGPSYEQYF
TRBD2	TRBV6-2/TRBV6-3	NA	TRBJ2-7	TGTGCCAGCAGTTTACTAGCGGGAGGGATCTACGAGCAGTACTTC	CASSLLAGGIYEQYF
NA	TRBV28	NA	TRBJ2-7	TGTGCCAGCAGCCCTACAGGCCCCTACGAGCAGTACTTC	CASSPTGPYEQYF
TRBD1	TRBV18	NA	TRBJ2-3	TGTGCCAGCTCACAAAGACAGGGGGCAAAGGCGGATACGCAGTATTTT	CASSQRQGAKADTQYF
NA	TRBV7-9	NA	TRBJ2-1	TGTGCCAGCACCCAACAGTTCTTC	CASTQQFF
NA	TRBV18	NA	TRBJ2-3	TGTGCCAGCTCACCAAGTCACAGGGACACAGATACGCAGTATTTT	CASSPSHRDTDTQYF
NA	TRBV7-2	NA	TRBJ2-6	TGTGCCAGCAGCTTAGATTTTTGGAGGGCCTCTGGGGCCAACGTCCTGACTTTC	CASSLDFWRASGANVLTF
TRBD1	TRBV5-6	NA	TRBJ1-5	TGTGCCAGCAGCTTGTACGGGACAGGGGATTATCAGCCCCAGCATTTT	CASSLYGTGDYQPQHF
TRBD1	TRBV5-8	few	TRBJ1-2	TGTGCCAGCAGCCATGACAGGGTAAATGGCTACACCTTC	CASSHDRVNGYTF
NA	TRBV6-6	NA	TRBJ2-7	TGTGCCAGCCGGAGAGGGGGCTCCTACGAGCAGTACTTC	CASRRGGSYEQYF
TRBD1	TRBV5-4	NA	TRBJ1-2	TGTGCCAGCAGCTCCAAACAGGGGAACTATGGCTACACCTTC	CASSSKQGNYGYTF
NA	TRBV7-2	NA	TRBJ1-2	TGTGCCAGCAGCTCAGATGGTTGGCAGAACTATGGCTACACCTTC	CASSSDGWQNYGYTF
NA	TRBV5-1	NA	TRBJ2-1	TGCGCCAGCAGATCGGGGGATGAGCAGTTCTTC	CASRSGDEQFF
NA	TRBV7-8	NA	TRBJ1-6	TGTGCCAGCAGCTTAGACAGGAGCTCCTATAATTCACCCCTCCACTTT	CASSLDRSSYNSPLHF
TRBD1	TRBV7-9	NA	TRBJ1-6	TGTGCCAGCAGCTTAGGGACAGGGTATGGAAATTCACCCCTCCACTTT	CASSLGTGYGNSPLHF
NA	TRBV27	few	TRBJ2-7	TGTGCCAGCAGTTCCGATCCCGGGACTGTCTTCTACGAGCAGTACTTC	CASSSDPGTVFYEQYF
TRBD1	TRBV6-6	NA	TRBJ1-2	TGTGCCAGCAGTGGGGCAGGGGGCGGCTATGGCTACACCTTC	CASSGAGGGYGYTF
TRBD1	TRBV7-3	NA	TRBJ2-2	TGTGCCAGCAGCTTACGGGACAGGGACACCGGGGAGCTGTTTTTT	CASSLRDRDTGELFF
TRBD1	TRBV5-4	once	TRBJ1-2	TGTGCGCAAAGCAGACAGGGCGACTATGGCTACACCTTC	CAQSRQGDYGYTF
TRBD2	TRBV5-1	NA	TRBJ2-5	TGCGCCAGCAGCTTAGCGGGAGGGTCAGAGACCCAGTACTTC	CASSLAGGSETQYF
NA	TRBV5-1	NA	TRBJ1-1	TGCGCCAGCAGCTTGGCCCCTATGACAGTAAACACTGAAGCTTTCTTT	CASSLAPMTVNTEAFF
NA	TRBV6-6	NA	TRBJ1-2	TGTGCCAGCAGTTACTATCGAAGAGCTAACTATGGCTACACCTTC	CASSYYRRANYGYTF
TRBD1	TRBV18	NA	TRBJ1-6	TGTGCCAGCTCCCGCACCGGACAGGTCCTGTTAAATTCACCCCTCCACTTT	CASSRTGQVLLNSPLHF
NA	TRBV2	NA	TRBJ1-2	TGTGCCAGCAGTGTCACGGGGGTTAACTATGGCTACACCTTC	CASSVTGVNYGYTF
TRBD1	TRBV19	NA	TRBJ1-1	TGTGCCAGTAGTTCTTCGACAGGGCGGTACACTGAAGCTTTCTTT	CASSSSTGRYTEAFF